The entry below describes one T cell receptor (beta chain). The sample comes from a study of shared clonotypes between healthy human individuals. TCRdb keeps only in-frame clones here, not all; method: immunoSEQ multiplex PCR. Seen here are 2.3 million or so clones, approximately 95% observed once, and the top ten hold about 0.39%. The CDR3 totals 13 residues. Trimming shortened V by 2 bases and J by 4 bases, and 10 bases separated the two germline ends. Germline V CDR1 and CDR2: SGHNT, YYREEE (reference sequence). This chain joins TRBV5-4 and TRBJ2-7; D may be TRBD1 (6 bases). The sequence was collected from a young man in good health. Some clones in this sample may be carry-over from other donors' samples. Sequences were obtained from naive CD4+ T cells from PBMCs. The subset was: CD45RA+ positively selected. DNA of the CDR3: TGTGCCAGCAGCTTTGGGGGCCGTTACGAGCAGTACTTC. Amino acid sequence: CASSFGGRYEQYF.